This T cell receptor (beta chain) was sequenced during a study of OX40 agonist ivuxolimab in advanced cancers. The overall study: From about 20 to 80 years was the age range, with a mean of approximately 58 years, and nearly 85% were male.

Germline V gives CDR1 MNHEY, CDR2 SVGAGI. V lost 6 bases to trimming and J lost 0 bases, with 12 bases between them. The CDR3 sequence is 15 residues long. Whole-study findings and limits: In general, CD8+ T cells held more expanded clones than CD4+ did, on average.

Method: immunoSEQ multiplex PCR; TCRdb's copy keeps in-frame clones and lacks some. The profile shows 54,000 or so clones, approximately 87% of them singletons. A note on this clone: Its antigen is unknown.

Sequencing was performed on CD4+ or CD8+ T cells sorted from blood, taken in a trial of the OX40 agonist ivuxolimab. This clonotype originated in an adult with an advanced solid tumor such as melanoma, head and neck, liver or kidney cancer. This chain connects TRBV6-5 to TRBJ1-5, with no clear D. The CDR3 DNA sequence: TGTGCCAGCAGCCAATCTAGGGTTAGCAATCAGCCCCAGCATTTT. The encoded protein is CASSQSRVSNQPQHF.